This T cell receptor beta chain was retrieved from a study of T-cell memory formation after mild COVID-19. Background on the study: Clusters were largely donor specific.

TCRdb used MiXCR to reprocess the 5' RACE reads, holding one entry per CDR3 protein. Here the sample spans over 300,000 distinct CDR3 sequences, around a fifth being singletons. Only a few counts were recorded for this clonotype. CDR3 size: 14 residues. CDR1 and CDR2 (germline): MNHEY, SMNVEV (reference sequence). Trimming cost V 2 bases and J 4 bases, with 11 bases left between them. The V call is TRBV27, the J call TRBJ1-1, with D perhaps matching TRBD1 (5 bases). The sample was PBMCs or a T cell subset sorted from them (not recorded which). The sequence derives from a man aged 18 to 29 who had mild COVID-19 (a few samples of this study predate the infection). Cell type and time point are not known. CDR3 coding DNA: TGTGCCAGCAGTTTAGGGGGAGGAGTCACTGAAGCTTTCTTT. This codes for CASSLGGGVTEAFF.